A single sample is the source of the 8 T cell receptor beta chains below, sequenced in a study of PD-1 blockade in classical Hodgkin lymphoma. Profiling relied on immunoSEQ multiplex PCR, and the TCRdb table lists in-frame clones only, not all of them. The sample carries about 20,000 clones, approximately 80% recorded once. Time point specified: cycle 4 day 1 (C4D1), after less than 7 weeks of nivolumab. Following autologous stem cell transplantation, relapse occurred in every patient, and exposure to brentuximab vedotin varied. Specimen: peripheral blood mononuclear cells (PBMCs), collected before the fourth cycle of nivolumab. These receptors were collected from a human donor with classical Hodgkin lymphoma.

This chain links TRBV7-9 with TRBJ1-2; 8 nucleotides line up with TRBD1. This CDR3 is 15 amino acids long. Germline CDR1 reads SEHNR; CDR2 reads FQNEAQ (reference sequence). V was pared by 6 bases and J by 3 bases, with 9 bases of the junction left unmatched. CDR3 region: CASRPGQGRDYGYTF. As DNA, the CDR3 is TGTGCCAGCAGACCAGGACAGGGAAGAGACTATGGCTACACCTTC.

The rearrangement links TRBV28 to TRBJ2-5; 10 bases line up with TRBD2. The CDR3 has 15 amino acids. Germline V gene data show CDR1 as MDHEN and CDR2 as SYDVKM. V lost 7 bases and J lost 2; bases outside the gene matches: 7. CDR3 protein: CASTDSGGPQETQYF. As DNA, the CDR3 is TGTGCCAGCACCGATAGCGGGGGGCCACAAGAGACCCAGTACTTC.

The sample holds one count of this clone. The chain has TRBV19 and TRBJ2-5, with 9 bases matching TRBD1. The germline V gene encodes CDR1 LNHDA and CDR2 SQIVND (reference sequence). V was clipped by 6 bases and J by 5 bases; unmatched bases: 10. This CDR3 comprises 15 residues. CDR3 loop: CASSLPWTGVETQYF. In nucleotides, the CDR3 is TGTGCCAGTAGCCTACCTTGGACAGGGGTGGAGACCCAGTACTTC.

V is TRBV6-6 and J is TRBJ1-2; possibly TRBD1 for D (6 bases). The V gene's germline CDR1 is MNHNY and CDR2 SVGAGI (reference sequence). V was clipped by 4 bases and J by 3 bases, with 15 bases between them. The CDR3 spans 15 residues. The CDR3 sequence is CASSLWGAGDYGYTF. The CDR3, as DNA: TGTGCCAGCAGTTTATGGGGGGCCGGGGACTATGGCTACACCTTC.

By its share, this clone is medium-sized. The V gene is TRBV28, the J gene TRBJ1-2; D gene unclear. The CDR3 has 13 residues. The germline CDR1 and CDR2 sequences are MDHEN and SYDVKM. V lost 5 bases and J 1 base, leaving 8 bases between the germline ends. In nucleotides, the CDR3 is TGTGCCAGCAGTAACCATGGTAACTATGGCTACACCTTC. Its protein product is CASSNHGNYGYTF.

The genes are TRBV28 and TRBJ2-5; 8 bases are shared with TRBD1. V lost 6 bases and J lost 4; bases outside the gene matches: 10. In germline, CDR1 is MDHEN, CDR2 SYDVKM. CDR3 length: 15 residues. CDR3 residues: CASRSGQGWSETQYF. As DNA, the CDR3 is TGTGCCAGCAGATCCGGACAGGGTTGGTCAGAGACCCAGTACTTC.

This rearrangement joins TRBV7-3 to TRBJ2-2, with D hard to call. CDR3 size: 12 residues. Germline assignment: CDR1 SGHTA and CDR2 FQGTGA. V lost 5 bases and J 6 bases, leaving 7 bases between the germline ends. The CDR3 protein is CASSDPPGELFF. CDR3 nucleotide sequence: TGTGCCAGCAGCGATCCCCCCGGGGAGCTGTTTTTT.

The gene calls are TRBV11-3 and TRBJ2-1; TRBD2 matches at 8 bases. There are 15 residues in the CDR3. Per germline, CDR1 SGHNT and CDR2 YENEEA. Trimming at V came to 3 bases and at J to 3 bases, leaving 4 bases not matched to a gene. DNA of the CDR3: TGTGCCAGCAGCTTGCGGGGGGCGATCTACAATGAGCAGTTCTTC. Its protein product is CASSLRGAIYNEQFF.